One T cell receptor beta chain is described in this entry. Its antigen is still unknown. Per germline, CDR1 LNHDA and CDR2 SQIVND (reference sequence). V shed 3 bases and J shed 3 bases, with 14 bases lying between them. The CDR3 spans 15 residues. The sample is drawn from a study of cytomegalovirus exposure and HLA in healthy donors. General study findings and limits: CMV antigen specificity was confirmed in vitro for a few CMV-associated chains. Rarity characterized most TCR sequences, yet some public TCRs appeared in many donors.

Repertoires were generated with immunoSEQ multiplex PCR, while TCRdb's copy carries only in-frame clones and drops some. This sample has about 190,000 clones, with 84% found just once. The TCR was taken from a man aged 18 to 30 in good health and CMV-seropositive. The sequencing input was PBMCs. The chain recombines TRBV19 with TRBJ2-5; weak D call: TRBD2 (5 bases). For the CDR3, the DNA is TGTGCCAGTAGTATTTGGCCGGGGAAGGAAGAGACCCAGTACTTC. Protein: CASSIWPGKEETQYF.